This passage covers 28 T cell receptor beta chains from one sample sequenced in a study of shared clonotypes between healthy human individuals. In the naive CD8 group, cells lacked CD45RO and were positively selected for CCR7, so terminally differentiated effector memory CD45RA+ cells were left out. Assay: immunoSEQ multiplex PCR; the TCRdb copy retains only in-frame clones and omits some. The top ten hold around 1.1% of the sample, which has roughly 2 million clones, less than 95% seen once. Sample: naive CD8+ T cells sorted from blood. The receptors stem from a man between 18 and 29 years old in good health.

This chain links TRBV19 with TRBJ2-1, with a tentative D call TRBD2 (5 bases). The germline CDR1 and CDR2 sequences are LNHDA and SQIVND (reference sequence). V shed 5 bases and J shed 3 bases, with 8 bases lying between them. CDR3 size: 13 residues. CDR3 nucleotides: TGTGCCAGTAGTGTCGGACTCTACAATGAGCAGTTCTTC. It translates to CASSVGLYNEQFF.

The CDR3 sequence is CASSPVGLATDTQYF. DNA of the CDR3: TGCGCCAGCAGCCCTGTTGGACTAGCGACAGATACGCAGTATTTT. The chain is built from TRBV4-1 and TRBJ2-3, with 9 bases matching TRBD2. J was trimmed by 3 bases and V by 4 bases; bases with no gene match: 5. Germline CDR1 and CDR2: MGHRA and YSYEKL. This CDR3 region has 15 residues.

The CDR3: CASSFGGVDYGYTF. The CDR3, as DNA: TGTGCCAGCAGCTTCGGGGGGGTGGACTATGGCTACACCTTC. The chain carries TRBV7-9 and TRBJ1-2; D might be TRBD1 (5 bases). Trimming took off 3 bases at V and 3 bases at J, with 11 bases between the two ends. The CDR3 totals 14 residues. Germline V gives CDR1 SEHNR, CDR2 FQNEAQ (reference sequence).

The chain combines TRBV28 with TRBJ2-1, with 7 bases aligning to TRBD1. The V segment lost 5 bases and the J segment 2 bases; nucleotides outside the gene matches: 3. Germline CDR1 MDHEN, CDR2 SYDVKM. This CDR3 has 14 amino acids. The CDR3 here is CASSPQGTYNEQFF. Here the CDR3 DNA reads TGTGCCAGCAGTCCACAGGGGACCTACAATGAGCAGTTCTTC.

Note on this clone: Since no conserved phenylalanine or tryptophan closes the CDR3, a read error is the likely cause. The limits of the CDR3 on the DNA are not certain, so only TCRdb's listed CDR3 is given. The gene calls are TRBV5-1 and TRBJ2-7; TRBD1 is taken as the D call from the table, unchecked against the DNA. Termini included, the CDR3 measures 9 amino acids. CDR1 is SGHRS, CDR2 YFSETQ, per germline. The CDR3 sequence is CASSLDRAG.

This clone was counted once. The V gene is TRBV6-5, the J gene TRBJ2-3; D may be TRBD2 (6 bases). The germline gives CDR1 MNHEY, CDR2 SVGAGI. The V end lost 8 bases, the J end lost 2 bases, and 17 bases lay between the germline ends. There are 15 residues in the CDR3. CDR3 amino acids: CASGLLAENTDTQYF. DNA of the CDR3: TGTGCCAGCGGCTTACTAGCCGAGAACACAGATACGCAGTATTTT.

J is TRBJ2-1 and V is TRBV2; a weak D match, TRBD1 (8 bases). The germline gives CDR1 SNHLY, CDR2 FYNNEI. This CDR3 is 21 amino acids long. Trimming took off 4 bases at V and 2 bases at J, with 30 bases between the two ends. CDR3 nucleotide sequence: TGTGCCAGCAGTGTTATGCTGGGGGGGGACAGGAAGAGTTTCGCCTACAATGAGCAGTTCTTC. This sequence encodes CASSVMLGGDRKSFAYNEQFF.

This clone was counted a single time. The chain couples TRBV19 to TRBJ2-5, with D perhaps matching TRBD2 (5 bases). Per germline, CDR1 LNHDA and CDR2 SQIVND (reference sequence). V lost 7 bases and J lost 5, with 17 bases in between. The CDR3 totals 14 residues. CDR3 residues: CASINRESRETQYF. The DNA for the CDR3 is TGTGCCAGTATTAATCGGGAAAGTCGGGAGACCCAGTACTTC.

The CDR3 spells CASQGLNTGELFF. CDR3 DNA sequence: TGTGCCAGCCAAGGCCTGAACACCGGGGAGCTGTTTTTT. This chain uses TRBV7-9 with TRBJ2-2; D is ambiguous. The germline V and J ends were trimmed by 8 bases and 1 base, with 8 bases remaining between them. CDR1 is SEHNR, CDR2 FQNEAQ, per germline (reference sequence). This CDR3 has 13 residues.

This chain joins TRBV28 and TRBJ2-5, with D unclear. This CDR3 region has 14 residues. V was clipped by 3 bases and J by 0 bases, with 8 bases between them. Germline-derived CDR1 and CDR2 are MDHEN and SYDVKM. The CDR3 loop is CASSFSQNQETQYF. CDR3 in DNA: TGTGCCAGCAGTTTTAGCCAGAACCAAGAGACCCAGTACTTC.

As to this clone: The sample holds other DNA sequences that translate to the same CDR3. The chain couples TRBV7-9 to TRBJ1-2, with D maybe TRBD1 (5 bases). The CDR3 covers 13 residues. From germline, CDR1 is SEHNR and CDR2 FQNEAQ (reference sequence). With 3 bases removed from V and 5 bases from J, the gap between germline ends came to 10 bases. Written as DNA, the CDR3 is TGTGCCAGCAGCTTTGCGGGGGGTTATGGCTACACCTTC. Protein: CASSFAGGYGYTF. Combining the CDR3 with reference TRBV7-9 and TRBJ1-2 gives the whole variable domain DTGVSQNPRHKITKRGQNVTFRCDPISEHNRLYWYRQTLGQGPEFLTYFQNEAQLEKSRLLSDRFSAERPKGSFSTLEIQRTEQGDSAMYLCASSFAGGYGYTFGSGTRLTVV.

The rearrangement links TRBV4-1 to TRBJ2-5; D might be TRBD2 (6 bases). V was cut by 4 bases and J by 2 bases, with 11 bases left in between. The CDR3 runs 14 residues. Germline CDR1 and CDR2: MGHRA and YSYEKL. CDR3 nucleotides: TGCGCCAGCAGCCCGAGGACTATTCAAGAGACCCAGTACTTC. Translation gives CASSPRTIQETQYF.

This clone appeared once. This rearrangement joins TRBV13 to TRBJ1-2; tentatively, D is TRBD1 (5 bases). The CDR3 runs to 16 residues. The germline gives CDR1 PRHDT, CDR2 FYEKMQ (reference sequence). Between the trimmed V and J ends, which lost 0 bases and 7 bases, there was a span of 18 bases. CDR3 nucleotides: TGTGCCAGCAGCTTAGGCCTAGAAGGGGACTTAAGTGGCTACACCTTC. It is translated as CASSLGLEGDLSGYTF.

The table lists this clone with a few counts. This chain's CDR3 is CASRGPWGSEQYF. The CDR3 DNA sequence: TGCGCCAGCAGGGGTCCTTGGGGCAGCGAGCAGTACTTC. The chain recombines TRBV10-2 with TRBJ2-7; perhaps TRBD1 as D (5 bases). The CDR3 is 13 residues long. Looked up from germline, CDR1 is WSHSY and CDR2 is SAAADI. Trimming shortened V by 6 bases and J by 6 bases, and 15 bases separated the two germline ends.

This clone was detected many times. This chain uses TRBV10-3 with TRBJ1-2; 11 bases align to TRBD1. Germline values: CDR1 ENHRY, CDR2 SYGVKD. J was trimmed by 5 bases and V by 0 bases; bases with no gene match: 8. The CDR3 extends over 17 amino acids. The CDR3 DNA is TGTGCCATCAGTGAGTCGGGACAGGGGGAAGACGGATATGGCTACACCTTC. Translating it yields CAISESGQGEDGYGYTF.

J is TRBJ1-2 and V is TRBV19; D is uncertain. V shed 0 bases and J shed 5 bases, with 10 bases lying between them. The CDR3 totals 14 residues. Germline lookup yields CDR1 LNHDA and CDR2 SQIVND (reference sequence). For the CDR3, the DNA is TGTGCCAGTAGTATAGATATTGAGTTTTATGGCTACACCTTC. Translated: CASSIDIEFYGYTF.

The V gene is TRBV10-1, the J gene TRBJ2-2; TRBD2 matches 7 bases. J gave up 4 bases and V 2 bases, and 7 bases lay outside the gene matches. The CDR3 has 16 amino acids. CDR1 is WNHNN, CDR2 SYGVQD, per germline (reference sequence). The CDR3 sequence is CASSEAGEESTGELFF. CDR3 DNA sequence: TGCGCCAGCAGTGAGGCGGGAGAAGAGAGCACCGGGGAGCTGTTTTTT.

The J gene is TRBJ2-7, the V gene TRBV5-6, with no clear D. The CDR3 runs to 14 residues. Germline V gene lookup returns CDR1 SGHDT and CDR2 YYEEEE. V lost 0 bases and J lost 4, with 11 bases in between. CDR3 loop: CASSLGRSIYEQYF. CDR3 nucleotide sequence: TGTGCCAGCAGCTTGGGCAGGAGCATTTACGAGCAGTACTTC.

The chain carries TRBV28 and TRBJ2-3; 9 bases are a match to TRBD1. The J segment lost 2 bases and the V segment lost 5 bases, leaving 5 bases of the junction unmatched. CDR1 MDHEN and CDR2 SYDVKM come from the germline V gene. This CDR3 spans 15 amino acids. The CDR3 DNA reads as TGTGCCAGCAGTCTCCCACAGGGGGCCACAGATACGCAGTATTTT. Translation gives CASSLPQGATDTQYF.

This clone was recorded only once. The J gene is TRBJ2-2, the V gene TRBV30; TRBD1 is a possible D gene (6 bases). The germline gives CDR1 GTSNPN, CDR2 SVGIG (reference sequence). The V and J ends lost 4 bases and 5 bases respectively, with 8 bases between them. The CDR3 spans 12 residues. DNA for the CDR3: TGTGCCTGGATGGGGGCTACCGGGGAGCTGTTTTTT. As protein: CAWMGATGELFF.

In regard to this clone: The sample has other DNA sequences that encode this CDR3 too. This CDR3 reads CASSDGQGTEAFF. In nucleotides, the CDR3 is TGTGCCAGCAGTGACGGCCAGGGTACTGAAGCTTTCTTT. The chain couples TRBV2 to TRBJ1-1; D may be TRBD1 (5 bases). CDR3 length equals 13 residues. The germline V gene has CDR1 SNHLY and CDR2 FYNNEI. The germline V and J ends were trimmed by 3 bases and 5 bases, with 10 bases remaining between them.

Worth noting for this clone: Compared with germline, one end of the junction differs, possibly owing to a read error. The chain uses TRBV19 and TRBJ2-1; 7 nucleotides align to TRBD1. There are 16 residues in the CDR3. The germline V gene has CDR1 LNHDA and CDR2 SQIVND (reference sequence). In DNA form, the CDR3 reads TGTGCCAGTAGTTTAGAACAGGGGAGCCCCTACAATGAGCAGTTCTTC. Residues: CASSLEQGSPYNEQFF.

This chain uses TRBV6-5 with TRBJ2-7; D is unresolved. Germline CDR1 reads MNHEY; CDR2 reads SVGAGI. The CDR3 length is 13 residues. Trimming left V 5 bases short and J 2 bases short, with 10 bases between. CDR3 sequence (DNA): TGTGCCAGCAGTGAAGGCACAGCCTACGAGCAGTACTTC. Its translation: CASSEGTAYEQYF.

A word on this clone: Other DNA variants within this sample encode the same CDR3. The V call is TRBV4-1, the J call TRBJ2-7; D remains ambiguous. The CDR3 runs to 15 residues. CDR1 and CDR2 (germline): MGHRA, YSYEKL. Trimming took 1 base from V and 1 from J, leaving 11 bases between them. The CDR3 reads CASSQVGQLSYEQYF. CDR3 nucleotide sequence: TGCGCCAGCAGCCAAGTAGGGCAGTTGTCCTACGAGCAGTACTTC.

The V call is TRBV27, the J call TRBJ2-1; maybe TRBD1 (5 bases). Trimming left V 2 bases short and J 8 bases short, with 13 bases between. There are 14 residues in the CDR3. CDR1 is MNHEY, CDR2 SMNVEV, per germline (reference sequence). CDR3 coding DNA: TGTGCCAGCAGTTTAGGGTCAGGGCTGGATGAGCAGTTCTTC. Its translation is CASSLGSGLDEQFF.

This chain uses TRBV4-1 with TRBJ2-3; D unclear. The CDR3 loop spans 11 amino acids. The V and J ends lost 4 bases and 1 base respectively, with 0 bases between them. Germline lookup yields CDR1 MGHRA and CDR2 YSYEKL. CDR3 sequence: CASSRTDTQYF. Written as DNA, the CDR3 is TGCGCCAGCAGCCGCACAGATACGCAGTATTTT.

CDR3 sequence: CASSMTRASGDTQYF. DNA of the CDR3: TGTGCCAGTAGTATGACGAGGGCCAGCGGGGATACGCAGTATTTT. The chain combines TRBV19 with TRBJ2-3, with D possibly being TRBD2 (6 bases). Germline V gene data show CDR1 as LNHDA and CDR2 as SQIVND (reference sequence). Trimming removed 3 bases from V and 6 bases from J, with 16 bases in between. The CDR3 runs to 15 residues.

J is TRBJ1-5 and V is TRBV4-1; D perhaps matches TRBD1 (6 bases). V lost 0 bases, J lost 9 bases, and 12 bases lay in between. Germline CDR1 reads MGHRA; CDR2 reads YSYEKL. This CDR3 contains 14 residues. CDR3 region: CASSQEGGRGPQHF. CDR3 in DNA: TGCGCCAGCAGCCAAGAGGGGGGCCGCGGGCCCCAGCATTTT.